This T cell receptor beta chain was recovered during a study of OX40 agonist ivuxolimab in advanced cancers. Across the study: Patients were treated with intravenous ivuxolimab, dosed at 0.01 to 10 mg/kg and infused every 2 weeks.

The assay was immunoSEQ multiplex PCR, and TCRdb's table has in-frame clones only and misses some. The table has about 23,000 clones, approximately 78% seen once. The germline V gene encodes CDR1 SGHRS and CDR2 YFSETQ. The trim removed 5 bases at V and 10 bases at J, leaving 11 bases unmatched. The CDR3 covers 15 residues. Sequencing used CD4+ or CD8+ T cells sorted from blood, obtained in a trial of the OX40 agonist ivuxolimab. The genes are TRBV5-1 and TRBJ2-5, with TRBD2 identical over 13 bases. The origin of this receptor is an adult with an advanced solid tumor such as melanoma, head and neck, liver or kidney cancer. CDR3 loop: CASRIGTSGVLDQYF. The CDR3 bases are TGCGCCAGCAGGATTGGGACTAGCGGGGTTCTGGACCAGTACTTC.